Listed below are T cell receptor beta chains from one sample, sequenced in a study of T cells in Graves' hyperthyroidism and ophthalmopathy. Each CDR3 protein gets one entry after TCRdb re-called the multiplex PCR reads with MiXCR. Of around 290,000 distinct CDR3 sequences listed, approximately 13% were seen once; the top ten hold around 8%. Sequenced sample: blood. The receptors stem from a woman aged 40 to 49 with Graves' hyperthyroidism. The CDR3 runs from the conserved cysteine through the conserved F or W. Each record gives: J gene, V gene, CDR3 protein.

j_call: TRBJ1-2
v_call: TRBV7-9
cdr3_aa: CASSPTGGTYGYTF

j_call: TRBJ2-5
v_call: TRBV5-1
cdr3_aa: CASGPRGQLQETQYF

j_call: TRBJ2-3
v_call: TRBV24-1
cdr3_aa: CATSSAGVADTQYF

j_call: TRBJ2-5
v_call: TRBV7-8
cdr3_aa: CASSLDRGIETQYF

j_call: TRBJ2-2
v_call: TRBV30
cdr3_aa: CASKGGTGVVGELFF

j_call: TRBJ2-3
v_call: TRBV12-5
cdr3_aa: CASGLSSAGGGADTQYF

j_call: TRBJ1-1
v_call: TRBV20-1
cdr3_aa: CSAPGLLNTEAFF

j_call: TRBJ2-6
v_call: TRBV2
cdr3_aa: CASNLALGANVLTF

j_call: TRBJ2-2
v_call: TRBV6-1
cdr3_aa: CASSASFGVSGELFF

j_call: TRBJ2-7
v_call: TRBV15
cdr3_aa: CATSRDPDSWDEQYF

j_call: TRBJ1-1
v_call: TRBV19
cdr3_aa: CASSTHRGAEAFF

j_call: TRBJ2-1
v_call: TRBV7-9
cdr3_aa: CASSSLAGDSNEQFF

j_call: TRBJ1-4
v_call: TRBV6-5
cdr3_aa: CTSSYSGTAEKLFF

j_call: TRBJ1-1
v_call: TRBV28
cdr3_aa: CASSFPLEFRDSEAFF

j_call: TRBJ2-4
v_call: TRBV2
cdr3_aa: CASSAQGAAKNIQYF

j_call: TRBJ2-1
v_call: TRBV7-9
cdr3_aa: CASSSTTRDHNEQFF

j_call: TRBJ2-2
v_call: TRBV20-1
cdr3_aa: CSAREKVWTGELFF

j_call: TRBJ1-6
v_call: TRBV19
cdr3_aa: CASSIAGRGESPLHF

j_call: TRBJ2-7
v_call: TRBV4-2
cdr3_aa: CASSQETSGIAGEQYF